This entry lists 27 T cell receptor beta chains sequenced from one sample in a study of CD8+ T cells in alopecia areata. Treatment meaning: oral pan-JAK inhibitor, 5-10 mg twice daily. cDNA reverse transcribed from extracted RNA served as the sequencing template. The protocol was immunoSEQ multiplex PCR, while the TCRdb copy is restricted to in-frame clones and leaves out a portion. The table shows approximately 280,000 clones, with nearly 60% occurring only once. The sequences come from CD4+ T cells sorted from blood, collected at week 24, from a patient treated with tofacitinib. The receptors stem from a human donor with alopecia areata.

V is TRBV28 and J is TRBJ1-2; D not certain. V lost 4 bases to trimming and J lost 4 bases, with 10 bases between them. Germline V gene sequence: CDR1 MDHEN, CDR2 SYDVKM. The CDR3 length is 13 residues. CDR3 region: CASSSSARYGYTF. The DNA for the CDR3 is TGTGCCAGCAGTTCGTCAGCTCGCTATGGCTACACCTTC.

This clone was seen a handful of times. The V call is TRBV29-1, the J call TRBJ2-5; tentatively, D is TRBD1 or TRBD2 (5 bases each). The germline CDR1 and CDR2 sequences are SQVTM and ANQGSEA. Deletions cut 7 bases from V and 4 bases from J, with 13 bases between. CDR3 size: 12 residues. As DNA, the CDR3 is TGCAGCGCCGCCGAGGGGCGAGAGACCCAGTACTTC. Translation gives CSAAEGRETQYF.

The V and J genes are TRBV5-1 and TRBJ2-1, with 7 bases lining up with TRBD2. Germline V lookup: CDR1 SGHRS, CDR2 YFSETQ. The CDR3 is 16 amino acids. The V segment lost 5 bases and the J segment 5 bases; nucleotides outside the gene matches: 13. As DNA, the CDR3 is TGCGCCAGCAGGAAGTCAAGAGGTGCGGGGGACAATGAGCAGTTCTTC. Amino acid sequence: CASRKSRGAGDNEQFF.

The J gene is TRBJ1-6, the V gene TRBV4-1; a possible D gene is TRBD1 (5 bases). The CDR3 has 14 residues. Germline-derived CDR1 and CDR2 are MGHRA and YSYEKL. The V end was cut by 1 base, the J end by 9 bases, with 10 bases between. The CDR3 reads CASSQVAGLSPLHF. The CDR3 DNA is TGCGCCAGCAGCCAAGTGGCAGGGCTTTCACCCCTCCACTTT.

The CDR3 coding sequence is TGTGCCAGCAGCTTACGTAGGGGACCGAACACCGGGGAGCTGTTTTTT. This codes for CASSLRRGPNTGELFF. The chain joins TRBV7-9 to TRBJ2-2; D is perhaps TRBD1 or TRBD2 (5 bases each). The CDR3 is made up of 16 amino acids. Germline V lookup: CDR1 SEHNR, CDR2 FQNEAQ (reference sequence). V lost 2 bases and J 0 bases, leaving 10 bases between the germline ends.

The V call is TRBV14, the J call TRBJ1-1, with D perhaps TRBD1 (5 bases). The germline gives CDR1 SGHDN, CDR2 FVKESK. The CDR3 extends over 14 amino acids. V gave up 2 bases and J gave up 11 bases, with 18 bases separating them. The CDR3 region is CASSQSLGDIRAFF. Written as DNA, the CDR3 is TGTGCCAGCAGCCAATCTCTGGGGGATATCCGCGCTTTCTTT.

The DNA for the CDR3 is TGTGCCAGCAGCTTAGATCGGGGGCCCTACAATGAGCAGTTCTTC. Protein: CASSLDRGPYNEQFF. The V gene is TRBV7-2, the J gene TRBJ2-1, with D perhaps matching TRBD1 or TRBD2 (6 bases each). Germline V gene sequence: CDR1 SGHTA, CDR2 FQGNSA. Trimming cost V 1 base and J 2 bases, with 9 bases left between them. The CDR3 has 15 residues. The variable domain in full, completed from reference TRBV7-2 and TRBJ2-1, reads GAGVSQSPSNKVTEKGKDVELRCDPISGHTALYWYRQSLGQGLEFLIYFQGNSAPDKSGLPSDRFSAERTGGSVSTLTIQRTQQEDSAVYLCASSLDRGPYNEQFFGPGTRLTVL.

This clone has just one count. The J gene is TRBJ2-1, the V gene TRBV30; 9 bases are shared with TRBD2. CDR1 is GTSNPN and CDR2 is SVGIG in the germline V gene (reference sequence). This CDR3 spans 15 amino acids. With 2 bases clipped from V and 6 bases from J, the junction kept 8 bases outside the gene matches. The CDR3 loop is CAWSHLAGFGNEQFF. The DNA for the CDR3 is TGTGCCTGGAGTCACCTAGCGGGGTTTGGCAATGAGCAGTTCTTC.

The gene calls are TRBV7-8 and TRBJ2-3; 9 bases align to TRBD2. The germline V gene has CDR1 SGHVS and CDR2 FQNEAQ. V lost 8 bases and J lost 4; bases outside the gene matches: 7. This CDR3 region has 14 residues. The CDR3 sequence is CASLLAGDSDTQYF. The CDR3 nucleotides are TGTGCCAGCCTGTTAGCGGGGGACTCAGATACGCAGTATTTT.

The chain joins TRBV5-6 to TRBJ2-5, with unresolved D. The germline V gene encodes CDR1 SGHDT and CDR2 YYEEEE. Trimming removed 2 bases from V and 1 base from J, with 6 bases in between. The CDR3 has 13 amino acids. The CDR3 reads CASSFQAQETQYF. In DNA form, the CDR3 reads TGTGCCAGCAGCTTTCAAGCCCAAGAGACCCAGTACTTC.

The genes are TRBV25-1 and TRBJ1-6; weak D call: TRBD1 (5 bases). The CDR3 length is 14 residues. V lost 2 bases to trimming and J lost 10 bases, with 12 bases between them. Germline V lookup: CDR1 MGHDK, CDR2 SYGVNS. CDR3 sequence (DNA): TGTGCCAGCAGTGAAACTGGGGCGTCGTCACCCCTCCACTTT. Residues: CASSETGASSPLHF.

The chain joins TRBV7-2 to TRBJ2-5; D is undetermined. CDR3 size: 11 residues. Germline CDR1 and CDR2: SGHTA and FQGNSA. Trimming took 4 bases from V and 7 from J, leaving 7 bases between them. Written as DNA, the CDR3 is TGTGCCAGCAGCTCCAGCCCGACCCAGTACTTC. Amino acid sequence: CASSSSPTQYF.

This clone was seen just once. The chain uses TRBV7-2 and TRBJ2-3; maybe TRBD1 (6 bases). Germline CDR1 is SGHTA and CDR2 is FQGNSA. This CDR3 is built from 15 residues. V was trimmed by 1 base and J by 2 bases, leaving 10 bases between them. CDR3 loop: CASSLVAGDTDTQYF. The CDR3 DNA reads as TGTGCCAGCAGCTTAGTCGCAGGGGACACAGATACGCAGTATTTT.

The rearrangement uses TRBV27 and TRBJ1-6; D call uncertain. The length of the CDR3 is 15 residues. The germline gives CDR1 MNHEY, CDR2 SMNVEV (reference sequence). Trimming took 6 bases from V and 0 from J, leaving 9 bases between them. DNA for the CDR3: TGTGCCAGCAGGGCCTCGAGCTCCTATAATTCACCCCTCCACTTT. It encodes CASRASSSYNSPLHF.

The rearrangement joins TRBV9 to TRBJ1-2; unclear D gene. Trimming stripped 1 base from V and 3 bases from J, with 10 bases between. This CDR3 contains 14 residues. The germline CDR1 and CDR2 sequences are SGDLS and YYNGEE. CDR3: CASSVSSRDYGYTF. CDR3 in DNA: TGTGCCAGCAGCGTATCGTCCCGGGACTATGGCTACACCTTC.

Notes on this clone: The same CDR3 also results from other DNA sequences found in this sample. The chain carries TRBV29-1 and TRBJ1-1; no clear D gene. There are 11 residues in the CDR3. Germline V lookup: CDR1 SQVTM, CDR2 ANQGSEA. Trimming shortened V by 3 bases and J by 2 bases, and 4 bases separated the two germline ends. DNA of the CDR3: TGCAGCGTTGAGGGTAACACTGAAGCTTTCTTT. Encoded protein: CSVEGNTEAFF.

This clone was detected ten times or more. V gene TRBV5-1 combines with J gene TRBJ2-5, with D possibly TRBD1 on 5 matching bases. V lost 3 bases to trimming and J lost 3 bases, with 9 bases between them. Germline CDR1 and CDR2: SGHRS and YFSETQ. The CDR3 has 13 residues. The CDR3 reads CASSSLTEETQYF. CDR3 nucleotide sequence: TGCGCCAGCAGCTCCCTGACAGAAGAGACCCAGTACTTC.

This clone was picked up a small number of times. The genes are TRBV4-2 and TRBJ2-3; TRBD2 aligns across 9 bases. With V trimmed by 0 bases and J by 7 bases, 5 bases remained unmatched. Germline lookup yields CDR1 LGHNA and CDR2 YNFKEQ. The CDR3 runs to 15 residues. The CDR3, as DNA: TGTGCCAGCAGCCAAGATGAAGCGGGGGGATATACGCAGTATTTT. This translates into CASSQDEAGGYTQYF.

Here the CDR3 DNA reads TGTGCCAGCAGCTTGGCCAGGGAAGAGACCCAGTACTTC. It yields the protein CASSLAREETQYF. V and J are TRBV5-4 and TRBJ2-5, with a tentative D call TRBD1 (5 bases). Per germline, CDR1 SGHNT and CDR2 YYREEE (reference sequence). This CDR3 region has 13 residues. V was trimmed by 0 bases and J by 3 bases, leaving 6 bases between them. The whole variable domain, remainder taken from reference TRBV5-4 and TRBJ2-5, is ETGVTQSPTHLIKTRGQQVTLRCSSQSGHNTVSWYQQALGQGPQFIFQYYREEENGRGNFPPRFSGLQFPNYSSELNVNALELDDSALYLCASSLAREETQYFGPGTRLLVL.

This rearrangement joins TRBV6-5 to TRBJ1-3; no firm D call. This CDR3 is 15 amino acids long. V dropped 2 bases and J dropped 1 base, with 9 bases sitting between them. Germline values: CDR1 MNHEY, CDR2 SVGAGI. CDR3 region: CASSYAVTSGNTIYF. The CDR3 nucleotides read TGTGCCAGCAGTTACGCGGTAACTTCTGGAAACACCATATATTTT.

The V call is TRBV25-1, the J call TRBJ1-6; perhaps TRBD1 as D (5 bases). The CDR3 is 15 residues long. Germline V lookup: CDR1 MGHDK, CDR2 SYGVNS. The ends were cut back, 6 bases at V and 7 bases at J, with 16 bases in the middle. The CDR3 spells CASRRSGTRNSPLHF. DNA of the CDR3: TGTGCCAGCAGACGATCCGGGACGAGGAATTCACCCCTCCACTTT.

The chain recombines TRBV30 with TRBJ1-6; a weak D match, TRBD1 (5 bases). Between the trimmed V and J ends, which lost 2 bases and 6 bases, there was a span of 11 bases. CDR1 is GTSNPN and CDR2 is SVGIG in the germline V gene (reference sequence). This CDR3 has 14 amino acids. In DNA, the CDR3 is TGTGCCTGGAGTCGGGGGTCCCTTAATTCACCCCTCCACTTT. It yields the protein CAWSRGSLNSPLHF.

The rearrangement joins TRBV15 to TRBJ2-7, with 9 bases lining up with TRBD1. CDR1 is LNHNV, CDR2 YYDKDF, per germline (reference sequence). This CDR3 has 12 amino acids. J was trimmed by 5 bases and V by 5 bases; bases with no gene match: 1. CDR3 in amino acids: CATSGQGNEQYF. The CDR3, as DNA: TGTGCCACCAGCGGACAGGGGAACGAGCAGTACTTC.

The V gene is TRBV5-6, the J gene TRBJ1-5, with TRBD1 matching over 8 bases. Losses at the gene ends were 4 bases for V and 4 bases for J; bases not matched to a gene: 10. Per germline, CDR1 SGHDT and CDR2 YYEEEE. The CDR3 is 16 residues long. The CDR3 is CASSLRTGHRNQPQHF. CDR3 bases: TGTGCCAGCAGCCTTCGGACAGGGCATAGGAATCAGCCCCAGCATTTT.

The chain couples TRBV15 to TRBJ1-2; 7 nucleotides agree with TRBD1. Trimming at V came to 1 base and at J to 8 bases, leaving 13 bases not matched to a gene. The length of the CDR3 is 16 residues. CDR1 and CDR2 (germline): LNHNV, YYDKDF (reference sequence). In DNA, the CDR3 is TGTGCCACCAGCAGAGGAGAAGGGGGCACGGTGAGCGGCTACACCTTC. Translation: CATSRGEGGTVSGYTF.

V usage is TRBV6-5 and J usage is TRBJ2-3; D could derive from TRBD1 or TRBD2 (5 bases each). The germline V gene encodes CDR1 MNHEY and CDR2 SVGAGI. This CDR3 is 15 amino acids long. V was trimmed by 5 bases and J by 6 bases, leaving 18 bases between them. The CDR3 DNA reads TGTGCCAGCAGTCCTCCGGGCCTCGAGGGGGATACGCAGTATTTT. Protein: CASSPPGLEGDTQYF.

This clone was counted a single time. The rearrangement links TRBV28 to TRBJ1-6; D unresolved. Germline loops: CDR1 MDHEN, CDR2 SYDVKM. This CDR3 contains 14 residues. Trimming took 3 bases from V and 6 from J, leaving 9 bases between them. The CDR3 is CASSFTATNSPLHF. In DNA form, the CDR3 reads TGTGCCAGCAGTTTTACAGCAACTAATTCACCCCTCCACTTT.